Following are 26 T cell receptor beta chains from one sample sequenced in a study of T cells after somatic rescue of genetic block. The table came from immunoSEQ multiplex PCR; TCRdb's copy has only in-frame clones and leaves some out. The sample yields approximately 7,600 clones, roughly four fifths seen once. The sample was peripheral blood mononuclear cells (PBMCs). The receptor set was obtained from a boy between 10 and 17 years old.

This clone was recorded only once. The chain combines TRBV18 with TRBJ2-7; either TRBD1 or TRBD2 may fit D (5 bases each). Germline CDR1 reads KGHSH; CDR2 reads LQKENI. Trimming pared 5 bases from V and 3 bases from J, leaving 14 bases between. The CDR3 runs to 14 residues. The CDR3 region is CASSAQGVGYEQYF. The CDR3 nucleotides are TGTGCCAGCTCAGCGCAGGGAGTAGGCTACGAGCAGTACTTC.

The rearrangement links TRBV19 to TRBJ2-7; 7 nucleotides line up with TRBD1. Germline V gene lookup returns CDR1 LNHDA and CDR2 SQIVND (reference sequence). Unmatched junction bases numbered 11, after V lost 6 bases and J lost 0 bases. The CDR3 spans 16 residues. In DNA form, the CDR3 reads TGTGCCAGTAGCGTCGGGACAGTCGACAGCTCCTACGAGCAGTACTTC. Translation gives CASSVGTVDSSYEQYF.

The rearrangement joins TRBV29-1 to TRBJ2-7; D unclear. There are 12 residues in the CDR3. Germline V gene lookup returns CDR1 SQVTM and CDR2 ANQGSEA. Between the trimmed V and J ends, which lost 4 bases and 6 bases, there was a span of 13 bases. CDR3 nucleotides: TGCAGCGTTGGAGGTGCCCCGGGCGAGCAGTACTTC. The encoded protein is CSVGGAPGEQYF.

The CDR3 region has the DNA TGTGCCAGCAGCTTAGTAGGGCCCGGTCAGCCCCAGCATTTT. The encoded protein is CASSLVGPGQPQHF. The chain employs TRBV7-2 and TRBJ1-5; D is uncertain. Germline values: CDR1 SGHTA, CDR2 FQGNSA. The CDR3 has 14 residues. The V gene lost 1 base and the J gene lost 6 bases, with 10 bases spanning the gap.

CDR3 bases: TGTGCCAGCAGCCTAGACAAAGGCGAACAGGAATTCTATGGCTACACCTTC. It codes for CASSLDKGEQEFYGYTF. The chain links TRBV4-2 to TRBJ1-2, with D possibly being TRBD1 (5 bases). The CDR3 loop spans 17 amino acids. Trimming removed 4 bases from V and 4 bases from J, with 22 bases in between. Germline CDR1 reads LGHNA; CDR2 reads YNFKEQ.

The V and J genes are TRBV11-2 and TRBJ2-7; D remains ambiguous. Germline V gene data show CDR1 as SGHAT and CDR2 as FQNNGV. The CDR3 covers 13 residues. Trimming took off 1 base at V and 6 bases at J, with 10 bases between the two ends. The CDR3 DNA reads TGTGCCAGCAGCTTAGTCGTTTCAGGCGAGCAGTACTTC. This encodes CASSLVVSGEQYF.

V is TRBV7-9 and J is TRBJ2-1; no clear D gene. CDR3 length equals 12 residues. Germline CDR1 reads SEHNR; CDR2 reads FQNEAQ (reference sequence). The V end was cut by 1 base, the J end by 6 bases, with 4 bases between. The CDR3 region is CASSLDVNEQFF. CDR3 nucleotide sequence: TGTGCCAGCAGCTTAGACGTCAATGAGCAGTTCTTC.

The chain combines TRBV4-2 with TRBJ2-1; 10 nucleotides align to TRBD2. The junction had 2 bases not matched to a gene; V was cut back by 1 base and J by 2 bases. Germline V lookup: CDR1 LGHNA, CDR2 YNFKEQ. This CDR3 spans 16 amino acids. In DNA, the CDR3 is TGTGCCAGCAGCCAAGGAGCGGGGGGGACCTACAATGAGCAGTTCTTC. Encoded protein: CASSQGAGGTYNEQFF.

The chain has TRBV28 and TRBJ1-2; D is perhaps TRBD1 (6 bases). The V end lost 3 bases, the J end lost 8 bases, and 16 bases lay between the germline ends. The CDR3 spans 14 residues. Germline CDR1 and CDR2: MDHEN and SYDVKM. The CDR3 reads CASSFGPGAGGYTF. The CDR3 DNA reads TGTGCCAGCAGTTTTGGTCCGGGGGCTGGAGGCTACACCTTC.

This chain connects TRBV11-3 to TRBJ2-3, with a possible D match to TRBD2 (5 bases). V was shortened by 4 bases and J by 11 bases, with 13 bases between the two germline ends. The CDR3 loop spans 12 amino acids. CDR1 and CDR2 from the germline V gene are SGHNT and YENEEA. In nucleotides, the CDR3 is TGTGCCAGCAGCTCCACTGCGGGCGGGCAGTATTTT. Amino acids: CASSSTAGGQYF.

The chain couples TRBV10-3 to TRBJ1-2; 7 bases match TRBD1. This CDR3 is built from 14 residues. Germline assignment: CDR1 ENHRY and CDR2 SYGVKD. The V and J ends lost 8 bases and 8 bases, in that order; junction bases with no gene match: 14. CDR3 bases: TGTGCCATCGGAAGGACAGGACCCACCGGGGGCTACACCTTC. It yields the protein CAIGRTGPTGGYTF.

The gene calls are TRBV5-1 and TRBJ2-3; 8 nucleotides agree with TRBD2. CDR3 size: 14 residues. With V trimmed by 2 bases and J by 2 bases, 1 base remained unmatched. Germline CDR1 and CDR2: SGHRS and YFSETQ. The DNA for the CDR3 is TGCGCCAGCAGCTTAGCGGGGGTCACAGATACGCAGTATTTT. Residues: CASSLAGVTDTQYF.

This chain joins TRBV5-1 and TRBJ2-3, with TRBD2 identical over 8 bases. With V trimmed by 0 bases and J by 4 bases, 4 bases remained unmatched. The CDR3 loop spans 15 amino acids. The germline V gene encodes CDR1 SGHRS and CDR2 YFSETQ. The CDR3 loop is CASSLVLAGADTQYF. For the CDR3, the DNA is TGCGCCAGCAGCTTGGTTCTAGCGGGCGCAGATACGCAGTATTTT.

The rearrangement joins TRBV23-1 to TRBJ1-2, with no clear D. Being an ORF, TRBV23-1 has a function that is uncertain. The ends were cut back, 3 bases at V and 5 bases at J, with 19 bases in the middle. The CDR3 runs 16 residues. The CDR3 DNA follows: TGCGCCAGCAGTCAGCCGTGGGCCCAGTTCTGGTATGGCTACACCTTC. Translation: CASSQPWAQFWYGYTF.

The gene calls are TRBV15 and TRBJ1-3; D uncertain. The CDR3 runs 14 residues. Germline V gene sequence: CDR1 LNHNV, CDR2 YYDKDF (reference sequence). Deletions cut 1 base from V and 4 bases from J, with 8 bases between. The CDR3 protein is CATSRVQQGNTIYF. The CDR3 nucleotides are TGTGCCACCAGCAGAGTCCAACAGGGAAACACCATATATTTT.

J is TRBJ1-3 and V is TRBV28; D not certain. Germline values: CDR1 MDHEN, CDR2 SYDVKM. V dropped 6 bases and J dropped 0 bases, with 9 bases sitting between them. The CDR3 covers 14 residues. The CDR3, as DNA: TGTGCCAGCAGCCTTTTCGGCTCTGGAAACACCATATATTTT. Its translation: CASSLFGSGNTIYF.

J is TRBJ2-6 and V is TRBV28; D might be TRBD1 or TRBD2, each matching 5 bases. CDR3 length: 14 amino acids. V was shortened by 5 bases and J by 3 bases, with 8 bases between the two germline ends. Germline CDR1 and CDR2: MDHEN and SYDVKM. The CDR3 nucleotides read TGTGCCAGCAGTGGGGGAATTGGGGCCAACGTCCTGACTTTC. This sequence encodes CASSGGIGANVLTF.

The V and J genes are TRBV7-9 and TRBJ1-2, with D uncertain. Per the germline V gene, CDR1 is SEHNR and CDR2 is FQNEAQ (reference sequence). Trimming shortened V by 4 bases and J by 4 bases, and 16 bases separated the two germline ends. The CDR3 sequence is 15 residues long. The CDR3 bases are TGTGCCAGCAGCTGTGACCATGGAAAGACCTATGGCTACACCTTC. Protein product: CASSCDHGKTYGYTF.

This chain uses TRBV5-1 with TRBJ2-3; 8 bases are a match to TRBD1. With 4 bases clipped from V and 4 bases from J, the junction kept 14 bases outside the gene matches. The length of the CDR3 is 17 residues. Germline V gives CDR1 SGHRS, CDR2 YFSETQ. CDR3 protein: CASSPWTKGQVSDTQYF. Written as DNA, the CDR3 is TGCGCCAGCAGCCCATGGACTAAGGGACAGGTATCAGATACGCAGTATTTT.

The chain recombines TRBV2 with TRBJ2-1; tentatively, D is TRBD1 (6 bases). Germline V gives CDR1 SNHLY, CDR2 FYNNEI. Trimming left V 0 bases short and J 7 bases short, with 13 bases between. CDR3 length equals 15 residues. The CDR3 DNA is TGTGCCAGCAGTGAAGCGTGGGGGCCTTCAAATGAGCAGTTCTTC. Translating it yields CASSEAWGPSNEQFF.

The V call is TRBV7-2, the J call TRBJ2-2; 9 positions agree with TRBD1. CDR1 SGHTA and CDR2 FQGNSA come from the germline V gene. V gave up 5 bases and J gave up 9 bases; unmatched junction bases: 10. This CDR3 region has 15 residues. The CDR3 protein is CASSHRDRASRELFF. As DNA, the CDR3 is TGTGCCAGCAGCCACCGGGACAGGGCGTCGCGGGAGCTGTTTTTT.

This chain links TRBV5-1 with TRBJ2-3; D tentatively reads TRBD1 or TRBD2 (5 bases each). Germline V CDR1 and CDR2: SGHRS, YFSETQ. The CDR3 spans 16 residues. V was cut by 3 bases and J by 1 base, with 15 bases left in between. CDR3 sequence (DNA): TGCGCCAGCAGCTCCCTCCCAGGGAGTGGCACAGATACGCAGTATTTT. Protein sequence: CASSSLPGSGTDTQYF.

In this sample, this clone turned up a few times. The CDR3 nucleotides are TGTGCCAGCAGCTTAGATCAGGGACAGCAAGAGACCCAGTACTTC. It yields the protein CASSLDQGQQETQYF. The chain recombines TRBV11-2 with TRBJ2-5, with TRBD1 matching over 7 bases. Germline V gives CDR1 SGHAT, CDR2 FQNNGV. The ends lost 0 bases at V and 2 bases at J; junction bases unmatched: 3. This CDR3 is built from 15 residues.

A single count supports this clone. Within the sample, other DNA sequences also encode this same CDR3. The chain joins TRBV4-2 to TRBJ2-2; 14 nucleotides align to TRBD2. V dropped 7 bases and J dropped 5; count of bases not matched to a gene: 9. Per the germline V gene, CDR1 is LGHNA and CDR2 is YNFKEQ. The CDR3 consists of 17 residues. Written as DNA, the CDR3 is TGTGCCAGCACCGGACTAGCGGGAGGACCCCCAACCGGGGAGCTGTTTTTT. Translating gives CASTGLAGGPPTGELFF.

DNA of the CDR3: TGTGCCAGCAGCGTAGACCTCGGGGGGGCCGGGGACAATGAGCAGTTCTTC. This codes for CASSVDLGGAGDNEQFF. The V and J genes are TRBV9 and TRBJ2-1; the match to TRBD2 covers 8 bases. This CDR3 has 17 amino acids. Germline CDR1 and CDR2: SGDLS and YYNGEE. J was trimmed by 5 bases and V by 0 bases; bases with no gene match: 10.

This clone qualifies as medium-sized (0.01 to 0.1%). The chain has TRBV5-6 and TRBJ1-5; 10 bases match TRBD1. Trimming removed 4 bases from V and 4 bases from J; junction bases left unmatched: 11. CDR1 SGHDT and CDR2 YYEEEE come from the germline V gene. The length of the CDR3 is 17 residues. CDR3 loop: CASSRRTGGGINQPQHF. CDR3 DNA sequence: TGTGCCAGCAGCCGCCGGACAGGGGGTGGAATTAATCAGCCCCAGCATTTT.